One T cell receptor beta chain is described in this entry. Its antigen is not known. These data come from a study of cytomegalovirus exposure and HLA in healthy donors. The study ran its PCR with 60 Vbeta and 13 Jbeta primers. Sequenced by immunoSEQ multiplex PCR; TCRdb stores in-frame clones only, minus some. The sample lists about 300,000 clones, around 86% occurring once. V was pared by 5 bases and J by 0 bases, with 14 bases between. The CDR3 consists of 16 residues. Per germline, CDR1 MDHEN and CDR2 SYDVKM. Study-level points and caveats: Certain sequence variants were highly shared and formed a cluster, and this cluster was likely a sequencing artifact. Listed as cytomegalovirus-associated were more than 150 TCR beta chains. CMV serostatus was the sole immune exposure information available. TCR beta V segments were, for the most part, productive about 87% or about 30% of the time in an earlier analysis.

Sample: PBMCs. The V gene is TRBV28, the J gene TRBJ1-5; D is undetermined. This sequence was found in a man aged 40-49 years in good health and CMV-seropositive. The CDR3 loop reads CASSDPGGLSNQPQHF. CDR3 nucleotides: TGTGCCAGCAGTGACCCGGGAGGACTTAGCAATCAGCCCCAGCATTTT.